This T cell receptor beta chain was recorded in a study of identical twins. MiXCR, applied by TCRdb to the 5' RACE reads, yields one record per CDR3 protein. Of 250,000 or so distinct CDR3 sequences listed, approximately 8.6% were seen once; the top ten hold around 3%. Healthy Caucasians alone served as donors. Findings and caveats of the study: Modelling approaches yielded underestimates of out-of-frame TCR alpha sharing between monozygotic twins. Insertion counts were lower in abundant cord blood beta clonotypes, a trend that memory repertoires did not show.

The V gene end was trimmed by 5 bases and the J gene end by 6 bases; junction bases not matched to a gene: 8. Germline lookup yields CDR1 PRHDT and CDR2 FYEKMQ (reference sequence). CDR3 length: 14 residues. In its sample, this clonotype was seen a few times. What it binds is unknown. These same records also appear under a second study, on yellow fever vaccine responses in identical twins. This second study says: Twins reportedly showed a vaccine T cell response that seemed partly convergent and partly personalized.

The chain links TRBV13 to TRBJ2-7; 9 bases map to TRBD2. What was sequenced was CD8+ T cells sorted from blood. The clonotype comes from a woman under 30 in good health. The CDR3 is CASSPRGGMIEQYF. The CDR3 coding sequence is TGTGCCAGCAGCCCGCGGGGGGGGATGATCGAGCAGTACTTC.